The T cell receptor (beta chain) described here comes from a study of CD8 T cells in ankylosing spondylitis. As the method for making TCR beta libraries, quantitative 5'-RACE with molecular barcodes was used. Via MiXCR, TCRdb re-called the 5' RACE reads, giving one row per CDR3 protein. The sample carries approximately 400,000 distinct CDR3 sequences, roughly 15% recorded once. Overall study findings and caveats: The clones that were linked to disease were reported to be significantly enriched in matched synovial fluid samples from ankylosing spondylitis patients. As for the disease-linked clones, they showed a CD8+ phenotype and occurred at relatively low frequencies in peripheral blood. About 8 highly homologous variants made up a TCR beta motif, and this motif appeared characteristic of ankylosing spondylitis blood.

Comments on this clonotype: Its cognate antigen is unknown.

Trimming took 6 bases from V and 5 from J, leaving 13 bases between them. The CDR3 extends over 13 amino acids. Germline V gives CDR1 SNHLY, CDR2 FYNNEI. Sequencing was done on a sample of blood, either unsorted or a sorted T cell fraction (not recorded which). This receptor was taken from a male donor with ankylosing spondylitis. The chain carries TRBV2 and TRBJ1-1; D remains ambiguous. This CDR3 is CASRRVEGTEAFF. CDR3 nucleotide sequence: TGTGCCAGCAGGCGGGTTGAAGGGACTGAAGCTTTCTTT.